The 23 T cell receptor beta chains below come from one sample, sequenced in a study of T cells in localized non-small cell lung cancer (TCRdb year 2020). Libraries were made using the immunoSEQ multiplex PCR assay. Imported from immuneACCESS, the table was reduced by TCRdb to in-frame sequences with V and J called. These copies leave out some clones; in studies compared against another copy, an unresolved V gene accounts for under half, and the cause of the remainder is not known. For this sample there are tens of thousands of clones; approximately 87% appear just once. Of the sample, under 2.5% is held by the ten largest clones. The material was peripheral blood, obtained before any cancer treatment. The origin of the receptors is a woman aged 40 to 75 with stage I lung adenocarcinoma.

This clone was seen more than once but under ten times. The chain joins TRBV7-6 to TRBJ1-5, with D maybe TRBD1 (5 bases). Between the trimmed V and J ends, which lost 1 base and 1 base, there was a span of 11 bases. Germline CDR1 is SGHVS and CDR2 is FNYEAQ. CDR3 size: 16 residues. CDR3 sequence (DNA): TGTGCCAGCAGCTTAGGGGAGGGACGAAGCAATCAGCCCCAGCATTTT. Translated, it gives CASSLGEGRSNQPQHF.

CDR3 sequence reads: CASSPGTGRYEQYF. The CDR3, as DNA: TGTGCCAGCAGTCCCGGGACAGGACGCTACGAGCAGTACTTC. The chain links TRBV14 to TRBJ2-7, with 8 bases aligning to TRBD1. CDR3 length: 14 residues. The trim removed 6 bases at V and 3 bases at J, leaving 7 bases unmatched. CDR1 is SGHDN, CDR2 FVKESK, per germline.

This clone has a handful of counts. This rearrangement joins TRBV7-2 to TRBJ1-5; TRBD1 is a possible D gene (5 bases). The CDR3 sequence is 14 residues long. Trimming shortened V by 6 bases and J by 6 bases, and 15 bases separated the two germline ends. The germline gives CDR1 SGHTA, CDR2 FQGNSA. CDR3 DNA sequence: TGTGCCAGCAGTCCAGGGTCTAATGCTCAGCCCCAGCATTTT. As protein: CASSPGSNAQPQHF. Variable domain in full (rest from reference TRBV7-2 and TRBJ1-5): GAGVSQSPSNKVTEKGKDVELRCDPISGHTALYWYRQSLGQGLEFLIYFQGNSAPDKSGLPSDRFSAERTGGSVSTLTIQRTQQEDSAVYLCASSPGSNAQPQHFGDGTRLSIL.

The rearrangement joins TRBV10-1 to TRBJ2-2; perhaps TRBD1 as D (6 bases). Between the trimmed V and J ends, which lost 3 bases and 6 bases, there was a span of 8 bases. Per the germline V gene, CDR1 is WNHNN and CDR2 is SYGVQD (reference sequence). The CDR3 has 13 residues. The CDR3 here is CASSERTAGELFF. CDR3 coding DNA: TGCGCCAGCAGTGAACGGACAGCCGGGGAGCTGTTTTTT.

The J gene is TRBJ1-5, the V gene TRBV29-1; 8 nucleotides align to TRBD1. V was pared by 5 bases and J by 0 bases, with 6 bases of the junction left unmatched. The CDR3 is 15 residues long. Germline V gene data show CDR1 as SQVTM and CDR2 as ANQGSEA. The CDR3 reads CSVRTTGDSNQPQHF. The CDR3 bases are TGCAGCGTTAGAACGACAGGGGATAGCAATCAGCCCCAGCATTTT.

The chain joins TRBV19 to TRBJ2-5; D assignment may be TRBD1 or TRBD2 (5 bases each). In germline, CDR1 is LNHDA, CDR2 SQIVND (reference sequence). The germline V and J ends were trimmed by 3 bases and 3 bases, with 14 bases remaining between them. This CDR3 spans 15 amino acids. This chain's CDR3 is CASSMGTIPKETQYF. The CDR3 DNA is TGTGCCAGTAGTATGGGGACCATCCCTAAAGAGACCCAGTACTTC.

This rearrangement joins TRBV7-6 to TRBJ2-3, with 9 bases that match TRBD1. Germline CDR1 is SGHVS and CDR2 is FNYEAQ. The CDR3 runs to 15 residues. J gave up 3 bases and V 2 bases, and 3 bases lay outside the gene matches. Here the CDR3 DNA reads TGTGCCAGCAGCTTAAACAGGGGGCAGACAGATACGCAGTATTTT. Protein: CASSLNRGQTDTQYF.

The V gene is TRBV5-4, the J gene TRBJ2-2; perhaps TRBD1 as D (5 bases). Germline CDR1 SGHNT, CDR2 YYREEE (reference sequence). The CDR3 is made up of 16 amino acids. Deletions cut 2 bases from V and 6 bases from J, with 17 bases between. The CDR3 loop reads CASSLRTGLPAGELFF. The CDR3 bases are TGTGCCAGCAGCTTAAGAACAGGCCTCCCCGCCGGGGAGCTGTTTTTT.

V usage is TRBV7-3 and J usage is TRBJ1-1; D perhaps matches TRBD1 (6 bases). CDR3 size: 15 residues. The germline CDR1 and CDR2 sequences are SGHTA and FQGTGA. V was shortened by 0 bases and J by 4 bases, with 12 bases between the two germline ends. CDR3 in amino acids: CASSLTSGAGTEAFF. CDR3 bases: TGTGCCAGCAGCTTAACGTCGGGGGCTGGCACTGAAGCTTTCTTT.

The chain employs TRBV6-6 and TRBJ2-7; 10 nucleotides line up with TRBD2. The CDR3 sequence is 16 residues long. V dropped 5 bases and J dropped 0; count of bases not matched to a gene: 7. Germline CDR1 reads MNHNY; CDR2 reads SVGAGI (reference sequence). CDR3 amino acids: CASSLGLAELSYEQYF. CDR3 DNA sequence: TGTGCCAGCAGTCTCGGACTAGCGGAGCTCTCCTACGAGCAGTACTTC.

V gene TRBV5-4 combines with J gene TRBJ2-2; TRBD1 matches 8 bases. CDR3 length: 15 residues. The V gene end was trimmed by 0 bases and the J gene end by 3 bases; junction bases not matched to a gene: 1. CDR1 SGHNT and CDR2 YYREEE come from the germline V gene (reference sequence). For the CDR3, the DNA is TGTGCCAGCAGCTTGGTACAGGGGGACACCGGGGAGCTGTTTTTT. Translating gives CASSLVQGDTGELFF.

The chain joins TRBV6-6 to TRBJ1-5; perhaps TRBD1 as D (6 bases). Germline values: CDR1 MNHNY, CDR2 SVGAGI (reference sequence). The CDR3 is 16 amino acids. Trimming took off 8 bases at V and 5 bases at J, with 22 bases between the two ends. The CDR3 spells CASRSAAIGGHQPQHF. The CDR3 DNA follows: TGTGCCAGCCGATCCGCGGCTATCGGGGGGCATCAGCCCCAGCATTTT.

This chain connects TRBV11-3 to TRBJ2-7, with a tentative D call TRBD1 (6 bases). Deletions cut 5 bases from V and 3 bases from J, with 11 bases between. From germline, CDR1 is SGHNT and CDR2 YENEEA. The CDR3 is made up of 13 amino acids. The CDR3 reads CASSPGQNYEQYF. Here the CDR3 DNA reads TGTGCCAGCAGCCCCGGACAGAACTACGAGCAGTACTTC.

CDR3 sequence reads: CASSKLYQETQYF. The CDR3 nucleotides read TGTGCCAGCAGTAAATTGTACCAAGAGACCCAGTACTTC. V is TRBV6-1 and J is TRBJ2-5; D unclear. Germline V CDR1 and CDR2: MNHNS, SASEGT. The CDR3 consists of 13 residues. V was cut by 5 bases and J by 0 bases, with 7 bases left in between.

The chain couples TRBV28 to TRBJ2-7; D could derive from TRBD1 or TRBD2 (6 bases each). V dropped 8 bases and J dropped 9 bases, with 20 bases sitting between them. The CDR3 runs to 13 residues. Germline values: CDR1 MDHEN, CDR2 SYDVKM. Here the CDR3 reads CASSSGAGGSQYF. The CDR3 DNA is TGTGCCAGCTCATCGGGGGCGGGCGGCTCGCAGTACTTC.

This chain connects TRBV18 to TRBJ2-7, with 10 bases that match TRBD1. The CDR3 is made up of 14 amino acids. Germline values: CDR1 KGHSH, CDR2 LQKENI. V gave up 5 bases and J gave up 7 bases; unmatched junction bases: 8. The CDR3 spells CASSTGQGGEEQYF. CDR3 bases: TGTGCCAGCTCAACAGGACAGGGGGGAGAGGAGCAGTACTTC.

In its sample, this clone was seen a few times. Different DNA sequences within this sample yield the same CDR3. The rearrangement joins TRBV30 to TRBJ1-1, with D possibly being TRBD1 (5 bases). This CDR3 contains 13 residues. Trimming removed 0 bases at V and 5 bases at J, with 10 bases between. Germline CDR1 is GTSNPN and CDR2 is SVGIG (reference sequence). The CDR3 DNA is TGTGCCTGGAGTGTCCGGGGGGGAACTGAAGCTTTCTTT. Amino acids: CAWSVRGGTEAFF. Combining the CDR3 with reference TRBV30 and TRBJ1-1 gives the whole variable domain SQTIHQWPATLVQPVGSPLSLECTVEGTSNPNLYWYRQAAGRGLQLLFYSVGIGQISSEVPQNLSASRPQDRQFILSSKKLLLSDSGFYLCAWSVRGGTEAFFGQGTRLTVV.

This clone was detected only once. CDR3 DNA: TGCGCCAGCAGCTTGGTAGTGACGGGTTATAATGAAAAACTGTTTTTT. Its protein is CASSLVVTGYNEKLFF. The chain couples TRBV5-1 to TRBJ1-4; D remains unclear. This CDR3 is built from 16 residues. The germline gives CDR1 SGHRS, CDR2 YFSETQ. The germline V and J ends were trimmed by 0 bases and 4 bases, with 13 bases remaining between them. Drawing the rest from reference TRBV5-1 and TRBJ1-4, the complete variable domain is KAGVTQTPRYLIKTRGQQVTLSCSPISGHRSVSWYQQTPGQGLQFLFEYFSETQRNKGNFPGRFSGRQFSNSRSEMNVSTLELGDSALYLCASSLVVTGYNEKLFFGSGTQLSVL.

The rearrangement uses TRBV4-3 and TRBJ1-1; 7 nucleotides match TRBD1. The CDR3 runs 12 residues. Germline trimming cut 5 bases from V and 3 bases from J; bases unmatched to any gene: 0. CDR1 and CDR2 (germline): LGHNA, YSLEER. The CDR3 loop reads CASSDRDTEAFF. In DNA, the CDR3 is TGCGCCAGCAGCGACAGGGACACTGAAGCTTTCTTT.

The chain links TRBV15 to TRBJ1-3; D is perhaps TRBD1 (5 bases). CDR1 is LNHNV, CDR2 YYDKDF, per germline (reference sequence). CDR3 length: 15 residues. Deletions cut 0 bases from V and 4 bases from J, with 10 bases between. In nucleotides, the CDR3 is TGTGCCACCAGCAGAGATCTGGGGGACGGAAACACCATATATTTT. Amino acids: CATSRDLGDGNTIYF.

The chain combines TRBV5-4 with TRBJ2-1; 13 bases are a match to TRBD2. The CDR3 is 17 amino acids. Germline trimming cut 5 bases from V and 1 base from J; bases unmatched to any gene: 6. CDR1 and CDR2 (germline): SGHNT, YYREEE (reference sequence). CDR3 sequence: CASRRTSGGDSYNEQFF. CDR3 sequence (DNA): TGTGCCAGCAGGCGGACTAGCGGGGGTGATTCCTACAATGAGCAGTTCTTC.

V usage is TRBV28 and J usage is TRBJ2-6; either TRBD1 or TRBD2 may supply D (6 bases each). Trimming removed 11 bases from V and 2 bases from J, with 13 bases in between. There are 14 residues in the CDR3. The germline CDR1 and CDR2 sequences are MDHEN and SYDVKM. The CDR3 nucleotides read TGTGCCGGAGGGACATCGGCTGGGGCCAACGTCCTGACTTTC. Translation gives CAGGTSAGANVLTF.

The rearrangement links TRBV19 to TRBJ1-2; possibly TRBD1 for D (5 bases). The CDR3 runs to 12 residues. Trimming pared 5 bases from V and 5 bases from J, leaving 9 bases between. The V gene's germline CDR1 is LNHDA and CDR2 SQIVND (reference sequence). The DNA of the CDR3 is TGTGCCAGTAGTGATCAGGGATATGGCTACACCTTC. Translating it yields CASSDQGYGYTF.